The present entry profiles one T cell receptor (beta chain) with its context. CDR3 length: 15 amino acids. Trimming took off 1 base at V and 2 bases at J, with 12 bases between the two ends. CDR1 is SGHTA, CDR2 FQGTGA, per germline. The data derive from a study of T cell responses to AZD1222 COVID-19 vaccine. Produced via immunoSEQ multiplex PCR; TCRdb's table is partial and in-frame only. The data contain about 170,000 clones, around 90% of them singletons. The sequence was collected from an adult in good health. The chain employs TRBV7-3 and TRBJ2-7; perhaps TRBD2 as D (5 bases). This material consisted of peripheral blood, taken on day 0 of AZD1222 vaccination. In nucleotides, the CDR3 is TGTGCCAGCAGCTTAAGGGGAGCGAGGCCCTACGAGCAGTACTTC. Translating it yields CASSLRGARPYEQYF.